The source of this TCR beta chain is a study of pediatric ulcerative colitis. During colonoscopy, one to two rectal pinch biopsies were collected. Before the diagnostic colonoscopy, ulcerative colitis patients were free of immunosuppressive medication. Note on this clone: Its specificity is not known.

Some clones are missing from TCRdb's copy, which holds only in-frame ones; the method was immunoSEQ multiplex PCR. The sample has tens of thousands of clones, roughly 70% seen once. Points from the study as a whole: A couple of rectal CDR3 clonotypes occurred in all ulcerative colitis patients.

Germline loops: CDR1 SQVTM, CDR2 ANQGSEA. Unmatched junction bases numbered 0, after V lost 4 bases and J lost 4 bases. The CDR3 runs to 11 residues. The clonotype originates from a boy between 10 and 17 years old with severe ulcerative colitis. Material: gut tissue. The chain couples TRBV29-1 to TRBJ2-5; 7 bases align to TRBD1. CDR3 coding DNA: TGCAGCGTTGCAGGGGGAGAGACCCAGTACTTC. This codes for CSVAGGETQYF.